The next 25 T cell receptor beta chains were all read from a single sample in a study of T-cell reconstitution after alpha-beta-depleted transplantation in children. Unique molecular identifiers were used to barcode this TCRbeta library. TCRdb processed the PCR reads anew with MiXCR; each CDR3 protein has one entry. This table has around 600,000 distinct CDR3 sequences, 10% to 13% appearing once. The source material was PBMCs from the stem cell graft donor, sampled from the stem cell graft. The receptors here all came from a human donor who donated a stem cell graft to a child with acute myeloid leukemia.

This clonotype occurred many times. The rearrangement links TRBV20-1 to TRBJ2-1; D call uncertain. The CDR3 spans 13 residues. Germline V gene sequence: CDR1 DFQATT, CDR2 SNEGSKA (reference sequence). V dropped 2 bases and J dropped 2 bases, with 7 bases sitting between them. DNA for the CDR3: TGCAGTGCTAGACTGGAGACCTACAATGAGCAGTTCTTC. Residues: CSARLETYNEQFF.

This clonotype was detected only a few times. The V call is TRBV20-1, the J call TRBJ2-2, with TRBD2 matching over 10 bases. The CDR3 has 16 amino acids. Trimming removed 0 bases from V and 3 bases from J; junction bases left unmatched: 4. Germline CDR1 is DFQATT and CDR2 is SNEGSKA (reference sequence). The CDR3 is CSARDLSGRDTGELFF. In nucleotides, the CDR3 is TGCAGTGCTAGAGACCTGAGCGGGAGGGACACCGGGGAGCTGTTTTTT.

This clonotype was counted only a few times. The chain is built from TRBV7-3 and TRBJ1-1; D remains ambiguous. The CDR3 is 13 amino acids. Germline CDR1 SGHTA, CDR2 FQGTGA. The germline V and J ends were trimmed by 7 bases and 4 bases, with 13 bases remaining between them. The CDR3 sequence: CASTVRVGTEAFF. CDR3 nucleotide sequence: TGTGCCAGCACCGTTAGGGTAGGCACTGAAGCTTTCTTT.

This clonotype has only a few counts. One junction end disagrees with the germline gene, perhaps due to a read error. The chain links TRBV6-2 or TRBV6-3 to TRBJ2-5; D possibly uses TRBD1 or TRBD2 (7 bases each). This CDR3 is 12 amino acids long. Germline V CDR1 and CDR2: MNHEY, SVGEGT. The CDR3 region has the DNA TGTGCCAGCAGTTACGCGGGGGACAGTAGAGACTTC. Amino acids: CASSYAGDSRDF.

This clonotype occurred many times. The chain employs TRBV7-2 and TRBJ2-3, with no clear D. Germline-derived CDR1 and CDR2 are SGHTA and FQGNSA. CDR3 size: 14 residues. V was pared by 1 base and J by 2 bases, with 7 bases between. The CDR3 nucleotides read TGTGCCAGCAGCTTAGTACGGCCCACAGATACGCAGTATTTT. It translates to CASSLVRPTDTQYF.

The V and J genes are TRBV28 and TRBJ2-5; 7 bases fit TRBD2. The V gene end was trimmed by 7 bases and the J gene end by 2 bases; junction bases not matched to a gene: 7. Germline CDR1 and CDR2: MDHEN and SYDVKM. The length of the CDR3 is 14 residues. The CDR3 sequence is CASTKGGGQETQYF. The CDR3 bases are TGTGCCAGCACCAAGGGCGGGGGTCAAGAGACCCAGTACTTC.

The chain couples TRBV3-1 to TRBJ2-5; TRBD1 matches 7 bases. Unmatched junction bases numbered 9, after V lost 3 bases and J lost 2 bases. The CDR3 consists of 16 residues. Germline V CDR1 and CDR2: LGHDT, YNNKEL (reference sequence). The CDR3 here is CASSQYTGTDQETQYF. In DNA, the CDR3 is TGTGCCAGCAGCCAGTACACCGGGACAGATCAAGAGACCCAGTACTTC.

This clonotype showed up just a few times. CDR3 region: CASALNPTDTQYF. DNA for the CDR3: TGTGCTAGTGCTTTAAACCCCACAGATACGCAGTATTTT. This sequence joins TRBV12-5 and TRBJ2-3; D uncertain. In germline, CDR1 is LGHNT, CDR2 FRNRAP. The V end was cut by 7 bases, the J end by 2 bases, with 10 bases between. This CDR3 has 13 residues.

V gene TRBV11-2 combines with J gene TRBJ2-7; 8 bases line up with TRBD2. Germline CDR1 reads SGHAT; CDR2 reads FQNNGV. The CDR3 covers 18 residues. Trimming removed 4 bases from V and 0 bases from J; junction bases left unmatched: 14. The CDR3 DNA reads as TGTGCCAGCAGCTCCCAGCGGAGTAGCGGGACTAGCTCCTACGAGCAGTACTTC. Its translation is CASSSQRSSGTSSYEQYF.

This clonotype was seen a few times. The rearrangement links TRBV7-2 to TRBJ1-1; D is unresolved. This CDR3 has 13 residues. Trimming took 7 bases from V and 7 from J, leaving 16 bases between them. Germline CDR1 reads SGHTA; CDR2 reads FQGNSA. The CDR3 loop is CASKSPGGYEAFF. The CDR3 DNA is TGTGCCAGCAAGAGCCCGGGAGGTTATGAAGCTTTCTTT.

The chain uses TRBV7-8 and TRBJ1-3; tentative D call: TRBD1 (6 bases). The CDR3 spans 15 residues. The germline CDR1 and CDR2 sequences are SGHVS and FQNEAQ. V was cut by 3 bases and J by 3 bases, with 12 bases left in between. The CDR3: CASSLGAGFGNTIYF. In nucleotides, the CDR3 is TGTGCCAGCAGCTTGGGGGCAGGGTTTGGAAACACCATATATTTT.

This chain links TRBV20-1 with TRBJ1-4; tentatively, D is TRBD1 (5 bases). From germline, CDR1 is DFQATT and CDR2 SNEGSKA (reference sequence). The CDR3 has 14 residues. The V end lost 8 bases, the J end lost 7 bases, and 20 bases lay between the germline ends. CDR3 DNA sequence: TGCAGTTTTGTAGGGGCTAATGGGCCTGAAAAACTGTTTTTT. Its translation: CSFVGANGPEKLFF.

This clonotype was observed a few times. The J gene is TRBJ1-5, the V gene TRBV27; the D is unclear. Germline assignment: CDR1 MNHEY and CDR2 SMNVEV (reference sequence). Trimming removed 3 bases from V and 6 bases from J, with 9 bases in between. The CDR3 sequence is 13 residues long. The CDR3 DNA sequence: TGTGCCAGCAGTTTTAGGGAAGGTCAGCCCCAGCATTTT. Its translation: CASSFREGQPQHF.

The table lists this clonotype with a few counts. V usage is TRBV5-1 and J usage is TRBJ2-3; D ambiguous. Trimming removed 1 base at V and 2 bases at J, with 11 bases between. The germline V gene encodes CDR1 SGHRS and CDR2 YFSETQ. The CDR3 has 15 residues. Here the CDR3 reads CASSLKGSFTDTQYF. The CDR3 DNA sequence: TGCGCCAGCAGCTTGAAGGGCAGTTTCACAGATACGCAGTATTTT.

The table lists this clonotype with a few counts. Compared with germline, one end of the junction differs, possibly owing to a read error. Written as DNA, the CDR3 is TGTGCCAGCAGCCAACAGGGGGGCTCTTCGAAGTGGGGCTTT. This encodes CASSQQGGSSKWGF. This chain uses TRBV5-5 with TRBJ1-1; TRBD1 matches at 8 bases. The germline gives CDR1 SGHKS, CDR2 YYEKEE (reference sequence). The CDR3 covers 14 residues. Combining the CDR3 with reference TRBV5-5 and TRBJ1-1 gives the whole variable domain DAGVTQSPTHLIKTRGQQVTLRCSPISGHKSVSWYQQVLGQGPQFIFQYYEKEERGRGNFPDRFSARQFPNYSSELNVNALLLGDSALYLCASSQQGGSSKWGFGQGTRLTVV.

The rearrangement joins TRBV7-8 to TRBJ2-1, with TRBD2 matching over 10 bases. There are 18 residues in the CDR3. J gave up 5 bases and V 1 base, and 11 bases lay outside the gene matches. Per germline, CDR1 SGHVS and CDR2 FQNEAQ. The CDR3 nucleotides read TGTGCCAGCAGCTTAGGGGCCCTTCTAGCGGGAGTTGACAATGAGCAGTTCTTC. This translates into CASSLGALLAGVDNEQFF.

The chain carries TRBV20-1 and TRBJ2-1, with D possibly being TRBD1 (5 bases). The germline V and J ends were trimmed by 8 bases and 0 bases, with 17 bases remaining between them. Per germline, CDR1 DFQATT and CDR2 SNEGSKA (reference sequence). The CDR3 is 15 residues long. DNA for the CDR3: TGCAGTCCGTGGCTGGGGCAGAGCTCCTACAATGAGCAGTTCTTC. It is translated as CSPWLGQSSYNEQFF.

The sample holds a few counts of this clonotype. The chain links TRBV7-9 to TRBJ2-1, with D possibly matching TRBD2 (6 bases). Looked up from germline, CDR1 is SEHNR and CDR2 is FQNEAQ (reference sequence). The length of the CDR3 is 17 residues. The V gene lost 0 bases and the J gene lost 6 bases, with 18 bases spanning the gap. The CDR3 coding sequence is TGTGCCAGCAGCTTAGCACCGTTAGACGGGAGTCGCAATGAGCAGTTCTTC. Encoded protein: CASSLAPLDGSRNEQFF.

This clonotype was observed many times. CDR3 sequence: CATSKDSGNEQFF. DNA of the CDR3: TGTGCCACCAGCAAAGATAGTGGCAATGAGCAGTTCTTC. The chain couples TRBV24-1 to TRBJ2-1; D remains ambiguous. The V and J ends lost 7 bases and 6 bases respectively, with 12 bases between them. The CDR3 is made up of 13 amino acids. Germline V CDR1 and CDR2: KGHDR, SFDVKD.

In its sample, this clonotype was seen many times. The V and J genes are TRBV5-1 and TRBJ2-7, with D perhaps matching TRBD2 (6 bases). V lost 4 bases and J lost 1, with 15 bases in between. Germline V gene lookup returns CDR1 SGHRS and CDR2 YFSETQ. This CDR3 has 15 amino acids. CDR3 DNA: TGCGCCAGCAGCCCAAACCCGGGACTTTCCTACGAGCAGTACTTC. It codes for CASSPNPGLSYEQYF.

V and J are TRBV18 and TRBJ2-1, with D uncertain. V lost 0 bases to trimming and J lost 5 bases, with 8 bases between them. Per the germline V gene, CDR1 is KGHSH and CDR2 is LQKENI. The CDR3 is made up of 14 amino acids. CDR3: CASSPPSTDNEQFF. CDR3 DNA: TGTGCCAGCTCACCACCCAGTACCGACAATGAGCAGTTCTTC.

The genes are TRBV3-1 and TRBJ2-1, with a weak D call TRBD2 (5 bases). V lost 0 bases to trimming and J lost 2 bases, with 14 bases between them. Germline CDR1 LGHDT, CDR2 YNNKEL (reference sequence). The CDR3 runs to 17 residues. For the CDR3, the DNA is TGTGCCAGCAGCCAAGATCTGGCTAGCCTTACCTACAATGAGCAGTTCTTC. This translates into CASSQDLASLTYNEQFF.

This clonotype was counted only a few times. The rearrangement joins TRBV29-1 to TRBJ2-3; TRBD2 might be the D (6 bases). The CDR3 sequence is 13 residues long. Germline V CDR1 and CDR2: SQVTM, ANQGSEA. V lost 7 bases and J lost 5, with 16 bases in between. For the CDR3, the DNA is TGCAGCGCGGGAAGGAGGGCGGTAGATACGCAGTATTTT. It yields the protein CSAGRRAVDTQYF.

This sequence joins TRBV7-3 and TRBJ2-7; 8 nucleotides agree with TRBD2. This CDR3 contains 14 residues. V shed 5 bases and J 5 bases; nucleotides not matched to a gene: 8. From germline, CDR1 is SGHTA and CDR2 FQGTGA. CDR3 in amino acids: CASSPSGSLNEQYF. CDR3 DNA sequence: TGTGCCAGCAGCCCGAGCGGGAGTCTCAACGAGCAGTACTTC.

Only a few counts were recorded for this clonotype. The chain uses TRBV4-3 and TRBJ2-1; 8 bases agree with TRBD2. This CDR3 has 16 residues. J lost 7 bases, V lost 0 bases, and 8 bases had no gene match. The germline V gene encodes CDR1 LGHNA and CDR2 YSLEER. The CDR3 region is CASSQEFGGRYNEQFF. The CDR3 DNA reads TGCGCCAGCAGCCAAGAGTTCGGCGGGAGGTATAATGAGCAGTTCTTC.